Listed here are 30 T cell receptor beta chains from one sample, sequenced in a study of graft-versus-host responses after intestinal transplantation. The antigens of these receptors remain unknown. Sequencing used immunoSEQ multiplex PCR; TCRdb keeps in-frame clones, though not all of them. The sample yields fewer than 95,000 clones, roughly 93% seen once. The material was unstimulated CD4+ T cells sorted from spleen or lymph node cells, obtained before transplant. These receptors all come from a human donor who was the organ donor for an intestinal transplant.

The CDR3 loop reads CASSRLAGVYNEQFF. CDR3 DNA: TGTGCCAGCAGCCGACTAGCGGGGGTATACAATGAGCAGTTCTTC. The chain uses TRBV7-3 and TRBJ2-1, with 12 bases identical to TRBD2. The CDR3 contains 15 residues. The germline V gene encodes CDR1 SGHTA and CDR2 FQGTGA. V trimming: 5 bases; J trimming: 4 bases; junction bases outside the gene matches: 3.

This chain uses TRBV6-1 with TRBJ2-2; unclear D gene. CDR1 is MNHNS, CDR2 SASEGT, per germline. The CDR3 sequence is 14 residues long. Trimming cost V 7 bases and J 1 base, with 10 bases left between them. Here the CDR3 DNA reads TGTGCCAGCAACCGGCAACGGAACACCGGGGAGCTGTTTTTT. The encoded protein is CASNRQRNTGELFF.

The chain combines TRBV5-4 with TRBJ2-3; 11 bases are shared with TRBD2. Germline CDR1 and CDR2: SGHNT and YYREEE (reference sequence). J lost 2 bases, V lost 3 bases, and 5 bases had no gene match. This CDR3 is 16 amino acids long. The CDR3 DNA is TGTGCCAGCAGCTGGGGACTAGCGGTGGCCACAGATACGCAGTATTTT. It specifies CASSWGLAVATDTQYF.

The V and J genes are TRBV27 and TRBJ2-3, with a tentative D call TRBD2 (5 bases). The CDR3 is made up of 15 amino acids. CDR1 MNHEY and CDR2 SMNVEV come from the germline V gene (reference sequence). V gave up 2 bases and J gave up 3 bases, with 12 bases separating them. The CDR3 nucleotides are TGTGCCAGCAGTTTAAGGCTAGCTGTTACAGATACGCAGTATTTT. The encoded protein is CASSLRLAVTDTQYF.

V usage is TRBV28 and J usage is TRBJ1-6; 9 bases are a match to TRBD1. J gave up 10 bases and V 6 bases, and 7 bases lay outside the gene matches. The germline gives CDR1 MDHEN, CDR2 SYDVKM. The CDR3 sequence is 14 residues long. The CDR3 sequence is CASRQGQGGSPLHF. The CDR3 DNA reads as TGTGCCAGCAGACAGGGACAGGGAGGCTCACCCCTCCACTTT. Full variable domain (outside the CDR3, taken from reference TRBV28 and TRBJ1-6): DVKVTQSSRYLVKRTGEKVFLECVQDMDHENMFWYRQDPGLGLRLIYFSYDVKMKEKGDIPEGYSVSREKKERFSLILESASTNQTSMYLCASRQGQGGSPLHFGNGTRLTVT.

The CDR3 DNA reads as TGTGCCAGCAGCTTGGAAGCAGGGCACTATGGCTACACCTTC. Amino acid sequence: CASSLEAGHYGYTF. The rearrangement joins TRBV5-8 to TRBJ1-2, with TRBD1 as a possible D gene (5 bases). The CDR3 length is 14 residues. Between the trimmed V and J ends, which lost 0 bases and 3 bases, there was a span of 9 bases. Germline V gene data show CDR1 as SGHTS and CDR2 as YDEGEE.

V is TRBV7-9 and J is TRBJ2-4; 7 bases match TRBD1. V lost 3 bases, J lost 6 bases, and 2 bases stayed unmatched. This CDR3 region has 13 residues. From germline, CDR1 is SEHNR and CDR2 FQNEAQ (reference sequence). The CDR3 sequence is CASSFGQANIQYF. Here the CDR3 DNA reads TGTGCCAGCAGCTTTGGACAGGCAAACATTCAGTACTTC.

This rearrangement joins TRBV11-2 to TRBJ1-1; 8 bases match TRBD1. Germline loops: CDR1 SGHAT, CDR2 FQNNGV. CDR3 length: 14 residues. With 7 bases clipped from V and 3 bases from J, the junction kept 7 bases outside the gene matches. CDR3 region: CASNTQGAHTEAFF. The CDR3 DNA is TGTGCCAGCAACACGCAGGGGGCTCACACTGAAGCTTTCTTT.

This chain joins TRBV2 and TRBJ2-1, with D perhaps being TRBD1 or TRBD2 (6 bases each). Germline CDR1 and CDR2: SNHLY and FYNNEI. V was clipped by 0 bases and J by 1 base, with 13 bases between them. CDR3 length: 17 amino acids. This chain's CDR3 is CASSEAMGGGSYNEQFF. The CDR3 nucleotides are TGTGCCAGCAGTGAAGCCATGGGGGGCGGGTCCTACAATGAGCAGTTCTTC.

V is TRBV28 and J is TRBJ1-1; D is unresolved. This CDR3 is built from 14 residues. Germline CDR1 reads MDHEN; CDR2 reads SYDVKM. Trimming pared 5 bases from V and 6 bases from J, leaving 16 bases between. CDR3 in DNA: TGTGCCAGCAGTCCGCAGATGGTTCGGCCTGAAGCTTTCTTT. It translates to CASSPQMVRPEAFF.

The chain joins TRBV11-2 to TRBJ1-1; no clear D gene. V was clipped by 10 bases and J by 4 bases, with 10 bases between them. CDR1 SGHAT and CDR2 FQNNGV come from the germline V gene. There are 11 residues in the CDR3. DNA of the CDR3: TGTGCCATAATGGGGAGCACTGAAGCTTTCTTT. This translates into CAIMGSTEAFF.

The CDR3 region is CASSPLHGAGQDYTF. The DNA for the CDR3 is TGTGCCAGCTCACCACTTCACGGGGCAGGGCAAGACTACACCTTC. The V gene is TRBV18, the J gene TRBJ1-2, with D possibly matching TRBD1 (5 bases). CDR3 length: 15 residues. From germline, CDR1 is KGHSH and CDR2 LQKENI. Deletions cut 1 base from V and 10 bases from J, with 19 bases between.

This rearrangement joins TRBV6-6 to TRBJ1-2, with D unclear. Germline assignment: CDR1 MNHNY and CDR2 SVGAGI (reference sequence). V was trimmed by 6 bases and J by 8 bases, leaving 4 bases between them. The CDR3 runs 9 residues. CDR3 sequence: CASRPGYTF. The CDR3 DNA reads as TGTGCCAGCAGACCGGGCTACACCTTC.

This rearrangement joins TRBV19 to TRBJ1-5, with a possible D match to TRBD1 (5 bases). The CDR3 length is 13 residues. V lost 5 bases, J lost 1 base, and 6 bases lay in between. Germline V gene data show CDR1 as LNHDA and CDR2 as SQIVND (reference sequence). In DNA form, the CDR3 reads TGTGCCAGTAGTTCAGGGAGCAATCAGCCCCAGCATTTT. Translation gives CASSSGSNQPQHF.

The CDR3 DNA sequence: TGTGCCAGCAGTGAAAGCGGAAGGGGCACTGAAGCTTTCTTT. Protein sequence: CASSESGRGTEAFF. This chain links TRBV6-1 with TRBJ1-1; tentative D call: TRBD1 (5 bases). This CDR3 has 14 amino acids. Looked up from germline, CDR1 is MNHNS and CDR2 is SASEGT. Between the trimmed V and J ends, which lost 2 bases and 4 bases, there was a span of 11 bases.

The V and J genes are TRBV28 and TRBJ1-2; 7 bases agree with TRBD1. Losses at the gene ends were 8 bases for V and 1 base for J; bases not matched to a gene: 7. The CDR3 sequence is 14 residues long. The germline gives CDR1 MDHEN, CDR2 SYDVKM. CDR3 sequence reads: CASQPGGSNYGYTF. Here the CDR3 DNA reads TGTGCCAGCCAACCAGGGGGAAGTAACTATGGCTACACCTTC.

For the CDR3, the DNA is TGTGCCAGCAGCTTGAACAGCCAGGATGAAAAACTGTTTTTT. Protein product: CASSLNSQDEKLFF. V and J are TRBV5-4 and TRBJ1-4; D is ambiguous. The CDR3 loop spans 14 amino acids. CDR1 and CDR2 from the germline V gene are SGHNT and YYREEE (reference sequence). The germline V and J ends were trimmed by 1 base and 6 bases, with 10 bases remaining between them.

On this clone: One end of the junction does not line up with germline, which may come from a read error. This chain connects TRBV6-6 to TRBJ1-2, with a tentative D call TRBD1 (6 bases). The CDR3 has 15 residues. CDR1 and CDR2 from the germline V gene are MNHNY and SVGAGI (reference sequence). CDR3 in amino acids: CASTLDVARLQGPFF. For the CDR3, the DNA is TGTGCCAGCACCCTAGATGTGGCGCGACTACAGGGACCCTTTTTC.

V and J are TRBV30 and TRBJ2-1; 8 bases fit TRBD1. Trimming at V came to 2 bases and at J to 2 bases, leaving 5 bases not matched to a gene. This CDR3 has 15 amino acids. Germline V gene lookup returns CDR1 GTSNPN and CDR2 SVGIG (reference sequence). CDR3 sequence (DNA): TGTGCCTGGAGTCACGGACAGGGACCCTACAATGAGCAGTTCTTC. This gives the protein CAWSHGQGPYNEQFF. Full variable domain (outside the CDR3, taken from reference TRBV30 and TRBJ2-1): SQTIHQWPATLVQPVGSPLSLECTVEGTSNPNLYWYRQAAGRGLQLLFYSVGIGQISSEVPQNLSASRPQDRQFILSSKKLLLSDSGFYLCAWSHGQGPYNEQFFGPGTRLTVL.

This chain joins TRBV28 and TRBJ2-5; 8 nucleotides align to TRBD2. The CDR3 covers 15 residues. Germline values: CDR1 MDHEN, CDR2 SYDVKM. V was clipped by 4 bases and J by 3 bases; unmatched bases: 7. The CDR3 loop reads CASSYPRGGKETQYF. The CDR3 region has the DNA TGTGCCAGCAGTTACCCCCGCGGGGGGAAAGAGACCCAGTACTTC.

The genes are TRBV7-2 and TRBJ2-7; D remains unclear. In germline, CDR1 is SGHTA, CDR2 FQGNSA. This CDR3 has 13 residues. V was trimmed by 2 bases and J by 5 bases, leaving 10 bases between them. The chain's CDR3 is CASSLMGNDEQYF. For the CDR3, the DNA is TGTGCCAGCAGCTTAATGGGGAACGACGAGCAGTACTTC.

The chain links TRBV6-5 to TRBJ1-1, with D hard to call. CDR1 is MNHEY and CDR2 is SVGAGI in the germline V gene. Trimming took 8 bases from V and 1 from J, leaving 5 bases between them. The CDR3 consists of 11 residues. The CDR3 spells CASATNTEAFF. The CDR3 DNA reads as TGTGCCAGCGCTACGAACACTGAAGCTTTCTTT.

The rearrangement links TRBV11-3 to TRBJ2-5; D is undetermined. Trimming left V 3 bases short and J 1 base short, with 0 bases between. Germline-derived CDR1 and CDR2 are SGHNT and YENEEA. This CDR3 region has 11 residues. The CDR3 reads CASSFQETQYF. CDR3 DNA: TGTGCCAGCAGCTTCCAAGAGACCCAGTACTTC.

The gene calls are TRBV19 and TRBJ2-4, with unresolved D. Trimming took off 3 bases at V and 0 bases at J, with 12 bases between the two ends. The CDR3 extends over 16 amino acids. Germline V gives CDR1 LNHDA, CDR2 SQIVND (reference sequence). CDR3 protein: CASSILITEAKNIQYF. Here the CDR3 DNA reads TGTGCCAGTAGTATCCTGATCACTGAAGCCAAAAACATTCAGTACTTC.

This clone was recorded only once. The chain uses TRBV5-1 and TRBJ1-6; 10 positions agree with TRBD1. V dropped 0 bases and J dropped 0; count of bases not matched to a gene: 6. The CDR3 has 19 amino acids. The germline V gene has CDR1 SGHRS and CDR2 YFSETQ. The CDR3 DNA sequence: TGCGCCAGCAGCTTGGCGGCGACAGGGGGCGCCTCCTATAATTCACCCCTCCACTTT. This sequence encodes CASSLAATGGASYNSPLHF. Based on the CDR3 plus reference TRBV5-1 and TRBJ1-6, the full variable domain is KAGVTQTPRYLIKTRGQQVTLSCSPISGHRSVSWYQQTPGQGLQFLFEYFSETQRNKGNFPGRFSGRQFSNSRSEMNVSTLELGDSALYLCASSLAATGGASYNSPLHFGNGTRLTVT.

The chain uses TRBV11-3 and TRBJ1-1; TRBD1 is a possible D gene (5 bases). This CDR3 region has 12 residues. Germline CDR1 and CDR2: SGHNT and YENEEA. CDR3 sequence reads: CTVGRGNTEAFF. The CDR3 region has the DNA TGTACCGTGGGGCGGGGAAACACTGAAGCTTTCTTT.

The chain employs TRBV7-9 and TRBJ2-7; D unresolved. The CDR3 has 12 residues. The V gene lost 3 bases and the J gene lost 3 bases, with 6 bases spanning the gap. Germline V gene lookup returns CDR1 SEHNR and CDR2 FQNEAQ (reference sequence). Written as DNA, the CDR3 is TGTGCCAGCAGCTTCTCCAGCTACGAGCAGTACTTC. Protein product: CASSFSSYEQYF.

This clone was counted once. The rearrangement joins TRBV11-2 to TRBJ2-5; D tentatively fits TRBD1 or TRBD2 (5 bases each). Trimming left V 2 bases short and J 5 bases short, with 12 bases between. This CDR3 has 14 residues. Germline CDR1 is SGHAT and CDR2 is FQNNGV. CDR3 region: CASSLLRGLETQYF. CDR3 bases: TGTGCCAGCAGCTTACTGAGGGGTTTGGAGACCCAGTACTTC.

The gene calls are TRBV11-2 and TRBJ2-5; 7 positions agree with TRBD1. The germline V gene encodes CDR1 SGHAT and CDR2 FQNNGV. After removal of 3 bases from V and 5 bases from J, the junction contained 15 bases not matched to a gene. This CDR3 is 17 amino acids long. CDR3 in amino acids: CASSLGTVVGHGETQYF. DNA for the CDR3: TGTGCCAGCAGCTTGGGGACAGTGGTCGGGCACGGGGAGACCCAGTACTTC.

V usage is TRBV5-1 and J usage is TRBJ2-3; TRBD1 matches at 11 bases. The CDR3 is made up of 16 amino acids. Germline V CDR1 and CDR2: SGHRS, YFSETQ. V lost 4 bases, J lost 0 bases, and 4 bases stayed unmatched. The CDR3 bases are TGCGCCAGCAGCGCGGACAGGGGGCCTAGCACAGATACGCAGTATTTT. This gives the protein CASSADRGPSTDTQYF.